This paragraph covers one T cell receptor beta chain sequence. The target of this receptor is not known. Base qualities are not provided; no much larger clone lies one nucleotide away. TCRbeta CDR3 regions were amplified from genomic DNA using the immunoSEQ Assay, a bias-controlled multiplex PCR. The original methods were these. Within the assay, amplification of reference gene primers was used to estimate how many nucleated cells each sample contained. Sequence reads were collapsed and filtered to measure the absolute abundance of every unique TCRbeta CDR3 rearrangement. For each sample, productive Simpson clonality was calculated as the square root of Simpson's diversity index over productive rearrangements. The immuneACCESS repertoire file appears here via TCRdb, limited to in-frame rearrangements. These files lack a portion of the clones; in checked studies, under half of the deficit traces to unresolved V genes, and the cause of the others is not known. Clone size and the V and J calls come from that table; the DNA yielded D and trimming. This sample has 350,000 to 400,000 clones in its table, and roughly nine tenths of those were observed once. The ten largest clones add up to over 0.95% of the sample.

The source of the sample is a study of blood T cell repertoires in COVID-19 (dated by TCRdb to 2020 to 2022). Concerning the study at large: Collaborator samples came from the United States, Italy and Spain and covered acute and convalescent phases of COVID-19. The samples were drawn from two sources: the first 160 participants of the ongoing ImmuneRACE study, and over 1,000 subjects contributed by 6 global collaborators. Where available, HLA class I and class II types were taken from metadata supplied by the sample provider and were not determined by assay-based typing. The material from the prospective study consisted of cDNA or gDNA derived from T cells, B-cell-depleted T cells, or PBMCs. Sample metadata almost always included a de-identified subject ID, COVID-19 status, age in years and sex. The repertoires were released in a freely available public database intended as a resource for research on the immune response to SARS-CoV-2. Subjects who had been exposed to COVID-19, were actively infected with it, or had recovered from it provided the deeply sampled blood TCRbeta repertoires that made up the dataset. Here is what the overall study found, with its caveats: Clinical and demographic metadata were provided uncurated, with the amount varying by source and participant.

Between the V and J ends, shortened by 2 bases and 5 bases respectively, the junction contains 12 bases. Reading from cysteine to phenylalanine, the CDR3 counts 13 amino acids. The retained sequence is limited to the CDR3, 39 bases, with the frame set at the first base. CDR1 SQVTM and CDR2 ANQGSEA were looked up in the germline V gene. In the prospective study, participants were about 18 to 95 years old, resided in fewer than 25 geographic areas of the United States, and were enrolled through a virtual design. In the prospective study, cohorts were assigned on the basis of participant-reported clinical history obtained from a screening survey and a study questionnaire. For ImmuneRACE Cohort 3, a participant was defined as recovered based on two consecutive negative NP/OP PCR tests, clearance by a healthcare professional, or resolution of symptoms. Each participant in the prospective study had whole blood, serum and a nasopharyngeal or oropharyngeal swab collected by mobile phlebotomists. Prospective study participants could optionally give additional blood draws and questionnaires over an approximately 2-month period. Prospective study blood samples were shipped either frozen or at room temperature before DNA extraction.

The material sequenced was PBMCs or T cells enriched from blood (not recorded which). The receptor chain draws on TRBV29-1 and TRBJ1-2; TRBD1 might be the D gene, on 6 matching bases. The receptor comes from a man younger than 35 who had recovered from COVID-19. The sequenced DNA is TGCAGCGTTGAAAGGACAGCGACTTATGGCTACACCTTC. It codes for CSVERTATYGYTF.